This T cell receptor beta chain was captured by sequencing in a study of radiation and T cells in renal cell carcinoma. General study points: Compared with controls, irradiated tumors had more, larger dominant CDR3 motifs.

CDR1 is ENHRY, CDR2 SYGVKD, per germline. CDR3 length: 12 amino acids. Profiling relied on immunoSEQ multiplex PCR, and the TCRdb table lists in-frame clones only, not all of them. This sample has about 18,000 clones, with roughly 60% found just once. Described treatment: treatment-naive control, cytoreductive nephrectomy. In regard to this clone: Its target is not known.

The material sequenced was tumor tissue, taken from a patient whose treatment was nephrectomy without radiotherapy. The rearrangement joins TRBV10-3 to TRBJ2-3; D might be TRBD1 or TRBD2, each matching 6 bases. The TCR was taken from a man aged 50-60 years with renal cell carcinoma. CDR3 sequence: CATEGGTDTQYF. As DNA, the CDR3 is TGTGCGACGGAGGGGGGCACAGATACGCAGTATTTT.